The present T cell receptor (beta chain) was sequenced within a study of blood T cell repertoires in COVID-19. Under the authors' procedure: Reference gene primer amplification gave estimated nucleated cell counts. TCRdb's table, derived via immunoSEQ multiplex PCR, lists solely in-frame clones and lacks some. V and J calls and clone size follow that table, whereas D and trimming were derived from the DNA. The sample lists 350,000 to 400,000 clones; roughly 90% were seen once. The CDR3 covers 17 residues. J gave up 5 bases and V 3 bases, and 11 bases lay outside the gene matches. Per the germline V gene, CDR1 is SGHNT and CDR2 is YYREEE (reference sequence). Across fewer than 25 US areas, participants ranged in age from roughly 18 to 95 years. Participants' own reports of clinical history determined their cohort assignment. A case of COVID-19 had been met by exposed participants within 2 weeks before study entry.

The chain uses TRBV5-4 and TRBJ1-4, with 9 positions matching TRBD1. Sample: PBMCs or T cells enriched from blood (not recorded which). This clonotype originated in a woman between 35 and 50 years old who had been exposed to COVID-19. The CDR3 sequence: CASSSDRATGGNEKLFF. In nucleotides, the CDR3 is TGTGCCAGCAGCTCGGACCGAGCGACAGGGGGAAATGAAAAACTGTTTTTT. Full variable domain (rest looked up from reference TRBV5-4 and TRBJ1-4): ETGVTQSPTHLIKTRGQQVTLRCSSQSGHNTVSWYQQALGQGPQFIFQYYREEENGRGNFPPRFSGLQFPNYSSELNVNALELDDSALYLCASSSDRATGGNEKLFFGSGTQLSVL.